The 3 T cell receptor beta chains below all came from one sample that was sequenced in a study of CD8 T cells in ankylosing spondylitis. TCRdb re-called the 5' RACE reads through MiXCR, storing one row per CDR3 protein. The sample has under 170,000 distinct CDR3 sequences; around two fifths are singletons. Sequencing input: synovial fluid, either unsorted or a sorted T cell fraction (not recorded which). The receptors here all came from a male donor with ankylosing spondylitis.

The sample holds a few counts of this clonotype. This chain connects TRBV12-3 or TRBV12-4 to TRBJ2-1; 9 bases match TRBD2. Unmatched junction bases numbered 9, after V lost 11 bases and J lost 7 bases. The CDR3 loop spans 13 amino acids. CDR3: CAGGLAGTNEQFF. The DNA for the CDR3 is TGTGCCGGCGGGCTAGCGGGAACGAATGAGCAGTTCTTC.

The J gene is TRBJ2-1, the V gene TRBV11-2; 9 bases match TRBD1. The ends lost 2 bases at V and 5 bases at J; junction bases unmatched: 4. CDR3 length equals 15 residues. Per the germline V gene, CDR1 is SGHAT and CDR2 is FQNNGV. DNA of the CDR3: TGTGCCAGCAGCTTACCGCGGACAGGGGACAATGAGCAGTTCTTC. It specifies CASSLPRTGDNEQFF.

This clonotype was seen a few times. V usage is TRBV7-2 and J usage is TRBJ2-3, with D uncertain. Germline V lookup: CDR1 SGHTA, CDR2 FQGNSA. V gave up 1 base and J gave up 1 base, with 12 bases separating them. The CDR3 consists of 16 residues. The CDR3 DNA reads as TGTGCCAGCAGCTTAGGCGCAAACCCAGGCACAGATACGCAGTATTTT. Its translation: CASSLGANPGTDTQYF.